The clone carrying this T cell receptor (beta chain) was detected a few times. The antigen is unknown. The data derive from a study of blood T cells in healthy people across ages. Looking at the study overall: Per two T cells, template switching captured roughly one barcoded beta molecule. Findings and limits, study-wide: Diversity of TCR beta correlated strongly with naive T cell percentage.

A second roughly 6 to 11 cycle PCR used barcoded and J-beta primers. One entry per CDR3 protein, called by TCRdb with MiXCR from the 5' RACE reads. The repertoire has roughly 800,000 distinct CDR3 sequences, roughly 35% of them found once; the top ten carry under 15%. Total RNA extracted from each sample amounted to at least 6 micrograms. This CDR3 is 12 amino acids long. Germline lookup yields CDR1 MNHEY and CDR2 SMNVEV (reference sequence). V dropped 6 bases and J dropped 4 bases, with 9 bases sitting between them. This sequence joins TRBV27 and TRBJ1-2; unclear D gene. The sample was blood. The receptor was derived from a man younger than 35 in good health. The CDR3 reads CASRRYPYGYTF. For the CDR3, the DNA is TGTGCCAGCAGGCGCTATCCCTATGGCTACACCTTC.